The TCR beta chain described here comes from a study of B cell selection in AIRE deficiency. Conventional CD4 T cells were sorted as CD4+CD127+ cells. The CDR3 length is 17 residues. The germline V gene encodes CDR1 SGHTA and CDR2 FQGNSA. The J segment lost 0 bases and the V segment lost 1 base, leaving 9 bases of the junction unmatched. TCRdb's copy holds only in-frame clones and misses some; the assay was immunoSEQ multiplex PCR. The sample gives some 22,000 clones, roughly 95% of which show up once; less than 0.2% is in the top ten. The chain carries TRBV7-2 and TRBJ2-7, with TRBD2 matching 7 bases. The receptor comes from a human donor in good health. What was sequenced was CD4+CD127+ conventional T cells sorted from PBMCs. This CDR3 is CASSLGRGGGPSYEQYF. The DNA for the CDR3 is TGTGCCAGCAGCTTAGGGAGAGGCGGGGGTCCCTCCTACGAGCAGTACTTC.